These 10 T cell receptor beta chains came from one sample sequenced in a study of blood T cells in healthy people across ages. For the second PCR, which ran for about 6 to 11 cycles, a sample-barcoded 5' primer and a J-beta primer mix were used. TCRdb reanalysed the 5' RACE reads using MiXCR and keeps one entry per CDR3 protein. The profile shows about 1,400,000 distinct CDR3 sequences, 55% to 75% of them singletons. The sequenced sample was blood. The receptors here all came from a man between 18 and 35 years old in good health.

The V call is TRBV7-2, the J call TRBJ2-3; D perhaps matches TRBD1 (6 bases). The CDR3 has 16 residues. CDR1 is SGHTA and CDR2 is FQGNSA in the germline V gene. V lost 0 bases, J lost 2 bases, and 12 bases lay in between. DNA of the CDR3: TGTGCCAGCAGCTTAGCCCAGGGGACCCCCACAGATACGCAGTATTTT. Amino acid sequence: CASSLAQGTPTDTQYF.

This clonotype was counted only a few times. The chain combines TRBV10-3 with TRBJ2-1; D ambiguous. Germline CDR1 and CDR2: ENHRY and SYGVKD. There are 11 residues in the CDR3. V was clipped by 4 bases and J by 10 bases, with 8 bases between them. CDR3 bases: TGTGCCATCAGTGGGTGGGCGGAGCAGTTCTTC. Amino acid sequence: CAISGWAEQFF.

The J gene is TRBJ2-7, the V gene TRBV7-2; D ambiguous. This CDR3 spans 11 amino acids. CDR1 SGHTA and CDR2 FQGNSA come from the germline V gene. V gave up 5 bases and J gave up 5 bases, with 7 bases separating them. The CDR3 nucleotides are TGTGCCAGCAGCCGAACCCACGAGCAGTACTTC. Protein: CASSRTHEQYF.

CDR3 protein: CASSFQAGFGTDTQYF. CDR3 nucleotide sequence: TGTGCCAGCAGCTTCCAAGCGGGGTTTGGCACAGATACGCAGTATTTT. The V call is TRBV7-2, the J call TRBJ2-3; 7 bases line up with TRBD2. After removal of 3 bases from V and 1 base from J, the junction contained 7 bases not matched to a gene. Germline CDR1 SGHTA, CDR2 FQGNSA. This CDR3 is built from 16 residues.

The rearrangement joins TRBV2 to TRBJ1-4, with D perhaps TRBD1 (5 bases). CDR1 and CDR2 (germline): SNHLY, FYNNEI. The CDR3 totals 15 residues. The germline V and J ends were trimmed by 2 bases and 8 bases, with 15 bases remaining between them. For the CDR3, the DNA is TGTGCCAGCAGTGAAATTTCGGGGGTTGGAGAAAAACTGTTTTTT. Its translation: CASSEISGVGEKLFF. Together with reference TRBV2 and TRBJ1-4, the CDR3 gives the full variable domain: EPEVTQTPSHQVTQMGQEVILRCVPISNHLYFYWYRQILGQKVEFLVSFYNNEISEKSEIFDDQFSVERPDGSNFTLKIRSTKLEDSAMYFCASSEISGVGEKLFFGSGTQLSVL.

This rearrangement joins TRBV7-6 to TRBJ2-1, with 8 bases lining up with TRBD2. J was trimmed by 8 bases and V by 4 bases; bases with no gene match: 10. The length of the CDR3 is 15 residues. CDR1 and CDR2 from the germline V gene are SGHVS and FNYEAQ. The DNA for the CDR3 is TGTGCCAGCAGCTATGACGGGAGGGCCCTCCATGAGCAGTTCTTC. Protein product: CASSYDGRALHEQFF.

This clonotype was detected a few times. The rearrangement joins TRBV6-1 to TRBJ2-5, with 12 bases identical to TRBD2. The CDR3 contains 14 residues. With 3 bases clipped from V and 11 bases from J, the junction kept 7 bases outside the gene matches. Germline CDR1 MNHNS, CDR2 SASEGT. CDR3 nucleotide sequence: TGTGCCAGCAGTGAGACTAGCGGGAGAAGGGAGCAGTACTTC. Protein sequence: CASSETSGRREQYF.

The gene calls are TRBV27 and TRBJ1-6; perhaps TRBD1 as D (6 bases). The CDR3 covers 19 residues. Germline CDR1 MNHEY, CDR2 SMNVEV (reference sequence). Between the trimmed V and J ends, which lost 7 bases and 6 bases, there was a span of 28 bases. The CDR3 DNA reads as TGTGCCAGCAAACCCTCCTTGGACAGCCTGGGCCTATCTAATTCACCCCTCCACTTT. Encoded protein: CASKPSLDSLGLSNSPLHF.

V usage is TRBV7-9 and J usage is TRBJ2-1, with 15 bases aligning to TRBD2. CDR3 size: 18 residues. Trimming took 6 bases from V and 4 from J; bases not matched to a gene: 10. CDR1 and CDR2 from the germline V gene are SEHNR and FQNEAQ (reference sequence). CDR3 nucleotide sequence: TGTGCCAGCAGTAGTTGGACTAGCGGGAGGGCCGGATACAATGAGCAGTTCTTC. It translates to CASSSWTSGRAGYNEQFF. Supplemented by reference TRBV7-9 and TRBJ2-1, the full variable domain reads DTGVSQNPRHKITKRGQNVTFRCDPISEHNRLYWYRQTLGQGPEFLTYFQNEAQLEKSRLLSDRFSAERPKGSFSTLEIQRTEQGDSAMYLCASSSWTSGRAGYNEQFFGPGTRLTVL.

V gene TRBV12-3 or TRBV12-4 combines with J gene TRBJ2-4; 15 bases line up with TRBD2. The J call may be in error: the DNA end matches TRBJ2-5 better. The CDR3 runs to 15 residues. In DNA form, the CDR3 reads TGTGCCAGCAAAACGGGACTAGCGGGAGGAGAGACCCAGTACTTC. Its translation: CASKTGLAGGETQYF.